The following is a T cell receptor (beta chain) sequence with its context. There is no known antigen for this receptor. No much larger clone exists at a distance of one base, and base qualities are not known. TCRdb names Illumina NovaSeq 6000 as the instrument used. cDNA libraries for TCRalpha and TCRbeta were prepared by 5'RACE using constant-segment primers, with sample barcodes and unique molecular identifiers added. Trizol reagent was used to extract RNA from every sample. Library amplification was performed in two PCR steps, and a second sample barcode and Illumina TruSeq adapters were introduced in the second step. The libraries were sequenced on an Illumina NovaSeq using 2 x 150 bp paired-end reads. Under the source paper's analysis protocol: Demultiplexing of reads and collapsing into UMI-guided consensus sequences were performed with migec v1.2.7. Using mixcr v2.1.11, UMI consensuses were aligned to TRA and TRB V and J templates and then assembled into clonotypes. Expanded or contracted clonotypes were those called significant by both edgeR and NoisET, with noise models trained on biological replicates. edgeR calls used a false discovery rate-adjusted p below 0.01 and a log2 fold-change threshold of 1. As an exploratory analysis of dynamics, PCA with hierarchical clustering was applied to max-normalized trajectories of the 1000 most abundant clonotypes. Each responding clone was given a CD4 or CD8 phenotype based on the CD4+ and CD8+ repertoires, which had been sequenced separately. TCRdb passed the public sequencing reads through fastp at Q25 and MiXCR, retaining productive beta sequences. Each entry is one CDR3 protein sequence, shown with its most common DNA and genes. The V and J calls were determined by TCRdb, not by the authors. In all, the sample holds around 340,000 distinct CDR3 sequences, and roughly 13% of those were seen once. Clones ranked in the top ten supply over 20% of the sample.

The sample is drawn from a study of T-cell memory formation after mild COVID-19 (dated by TCRdb to the early 2020s). The study in broad terms: TCR sequence clusters from the two donors were largely donor specific. T-cell clones expanding and contracting after mild COVID-19 in a couple of donors were tracked by longitudinal TCRalpha and TCRbeta repertoire sequencing. The cohort was made up of two young adult volunteers, one female and one male, who were previously healthy.

Ficoll-Paque density gradient centrifugation was used to isolate PBMCs. The CDR1 and CDR2 encoded by the germline V gene (reference sequence) are DFQATT and SNEGSKA. V loses 0 bases of germline sequence and J loses 5 bases, and the interval between the two ends is 19 bases. The CDR3 starts with the cysteine, ends with the phenylalanine, and has 16 residues. This entry keeps only the CDR3 DNA: 48 bases, framed from base 1. What the study reported, not specific to this receptor: The study covered only a couple of mild cases, and larger cohorts including severe cases with pre-infection samples were considered necessary. Some responding clones were found in pre-infection memory, which suggests that pre-existing cross-reactive memory T cells took part in the SARS-CoV-2 response. Contracting CD4+ clones were located mainly in the CM and EM memory subsets, whereas CD8+ clones were found to be enriched in EMRA. Clones contracting from day 15 to 85 had balanced CD4/CD8 phenotypes, while a second wave expanding from day 15 to 37 was biased towards CD4+. The second-wave clones that peaked on day 37 were not confirmed to be SARS-CoV-2 specific.

This receptor was obtained from a man aged 18 to 29 who had mild COVID-19 (a few samples of this study predate the infection). The sample titles of this study are shuffled in the database, so cell type and time point are left out; the donor was told from shared clones. The sequencing sample was made of PBMCs or a T cell subset sorted from them (not recorded which). Recombination joined TRBV20-1 with TRBJ1-2; the D gene identity is not certain. CDR3 sequence: CSARDIGTVVLYGYTF. The DNA sequence follows: TGCAGTGCTAGAGATATCGGAACCGTAGTTTTGTATGGCTACACCTTC.